This T cell receptor (beta chain) derives from a study of T cell repertoires in cytomegalovirus infection. Comment on this clonotype: Its specificity is not known.

Notes on the study in general: Ex vivo, HLA-C-restricted CMV-specific TCR beta clonotypes prevailed over the rest of the response.

TCRdb re-derived calls from the reads in MiXCR, one entry per CDR3 protein. The sample lists roughly 990,000 distinct CDR3 sequences; roughly 31% were seen once. V shed 6 bases and J 2 bases; nucleotides not matched to a gene: 12. The CDR3 loop spans 16 amino acids. Germline assignment: CDR1 MRHNA and CDR2 SNTAGT. The receptor comes from a human donor in good health (CMV status not recorded). Some clones in this sample may be carry-over from other donors' samples. The specimen was cultured CD8+ T cells from PBMCs, collected from culture after CMV antigen stimulation. This chain connects TRBV6-4 to TRBJ1-2; 7 bases align to TRBD1. Here the CDR3 DNA reads TGTGCCAGCAGACCCCAAACAGGGGCCCTCAACTATGGCTACACCTTC. Protein: CASRPQTGALNYGYTF.